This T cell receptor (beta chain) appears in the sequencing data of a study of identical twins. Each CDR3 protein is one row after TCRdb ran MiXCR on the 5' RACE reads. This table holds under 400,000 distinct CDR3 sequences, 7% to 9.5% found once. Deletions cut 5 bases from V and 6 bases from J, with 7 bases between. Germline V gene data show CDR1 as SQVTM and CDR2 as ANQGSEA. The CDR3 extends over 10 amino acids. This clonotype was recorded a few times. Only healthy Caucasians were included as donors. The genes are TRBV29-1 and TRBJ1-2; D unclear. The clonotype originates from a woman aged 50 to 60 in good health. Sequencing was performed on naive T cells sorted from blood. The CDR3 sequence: CSVSDDGYTF. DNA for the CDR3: TGCAGCGTTTCGGACGATGGCTACACCTTC.